The 3 T cell receptor beta chains below come from one sample, sequenced in a study of blood T cell repertoires in COVID-19. Assay: immunoSEQ multiplex PCR; the TCRdb copy retains only in-frame clones and omits some. This sample has about 170,000 clones, with 70% to 85% found just once. Sequencing was carried out using PBMCs or T cells enriched from blood (not recorded which). These receptors originate from a woman aged 70 to 79 in a cohort exposed to, infected with or recovered from COVID-19 (not recorded which).

The rearrangement uses TRBV9 and TRBJ2-5; tentatively, D is TRBD1 (6 bases). Germline lookup yields CDR1 SGDLS and CDR2 YYNGEE. V was pared by 4 bases and J by 5 bases, with 15 bases between. The CDR3 spans 14 residues. The CDR3 loop reads CASSSQGLGETQYF. The CDR3, as DNA: TGTGCCAGCAGCTCCCAGGGGTTGGGGGAGACCCAGTACTTC.

The chain has TRBV5-4 and TRBJ2-5; a weak D match, TRBD2 (5 bases). Looked up from germline, CDR1 is SGHNT and CDR2 is YYREEE (reference sequence). The V end lost 3 bases, the J end lost 5 bases, and 14 bases lay between the germline ends. The CDR3 runs to 14 residues. The CDR3 coding sequence is TGTGCCAGCAGCTCGGGAACTAGAGATGAGACCCAGTACTTC. Its translation: CASSSGTRDETQYF.

The chain has TRBV5-6 and TRBJ1-5, with D perhaps TRBD1 (6 bases). The CDR3 length is 16 residues. The germline CDR1 and CDR2 sequences are SGHDT and YYEEEE. V was pared by 1 base and J by 5 bases, with 16 bases between. The CDR3: CASSLKGGDHDQPQHF. CDR3 nucleotide sequence: TGTGCCAGCAGCTTGAAGGGGGGGGATCACGATCAGCCCCAGCATTTT.